The T cell receptor (beta chain) described here comes from a study of cytomegalovirus exposure and HLA in healthy donors. Overall study results and limits: What a later analysis showed was that several of the most significant clusters appeared linked to common viral pathogens. Later on, a genetic analysis was performed. It linked a missense variant in DCLRE1C with V- and J-gene trimming of TCR beta. TCR beta sequences numbering under 20,000 were associated with HLA alleles at 0.05 false discovery rate in a later analysis.

Regarding this clone: Its matching antigen is unknown. Compared with germline, one end of the junction differs, possibly owing to a read error.

The PCR employed 60 Vbeta primers together with 13 Jbeta primers. TCRdb keeps only in-frame clones here, not all; method: immunoSEQ multiplex PCR. The sample shows about 95,000 clones, approximately 72% of them seen only once. Sequences were obtained from PBMCs. This TCR came from a woman aged 40 to 50 in good health and CMV-seropositive.

The CDR3 loop reads CASSSIRGGGETQYF. Here the CDR3 DNA reads TGTGCTAGCAGCTCCATCCGGGGAGGCGGGGAGACCCAGTACTTC. The chain combines TRBV7-7 with TRBJ2-5; a possible D gene is TRBD2 (6 bases). The germline CDR1 and CDR2 sequences are SSHAT and FNYEAQ (reference sequence). The CDR3 is 15 amino acids.